The T cell receptor beta chain under discussion was sequenced for a study of T cells in Graves' hyperthyroidism and ophthalmopathy. Study-level points and caveats: Using 13 V-J features, a model discriminated ophthalmopathy from stable hyperthyroidism.

V gave up 4 bases and J gave up 6 bases; unmatched junction bases: 5. CDR1 is MNHEY and CDR2 is SMNVEV in the germline V gene (reference sequence). CDR3 length equals 15 residues. TCR beta CDR3 regions were amplified from RNA transcripts. When the TCR CDR3 underwent first-round RT-PCR, the HTBI primer set was used. TCRdb ran MiXCR on the multiplex PCR reads and lists one entry per CDR3 protein. The sample has more than 300,000 distinct CDR3 sequences, about 15% seen once. This clonotype was picked up many times. Its target is not known. An absence of ophthalmopathy progression within 18 months meant stable Graves' hyperthyroidism. Diagnosing involved the use of clinical symptoms, serum thyroxine and TRAb, thyroid ultrasound and orbital computed tomography. Cells are PBMCs isolated from more than 8.5 ml of fresh blood.

V usage is TRBV27 and J usage is TRBJ2-1; 11 bases fit TRBD2. Specimen: blood. This TCR was sampled from a woman aged 25 to 39 with Graves' hyperthyroidism. CDR3 sequence: CASSSGLAGVNEQFF. CDR3 DNA sequence: TGTGCCAGCAGTTCCGGACTAGCGGGCGTCAATGAGCAGTTCTTC.